This T cell receptor (beta chain) comes out of a study of spatial heterogeneity in lung cancer. Study details: Compared with alpha-chain sequences, beta-chain sequences were consistently detected in greater numbers.

Time point described: sample taken at primary tumor resection. Study-wide points: Expanded alpha and beta TCR counts within tumors tracked tumor mutation counts.

CDR1 and CDR2 from the germline V gene are LGHNA and YSLEER. Trimming at V came to 2 bases and at J to 5 bases, leaving 9 bases not matched to a gene. The CDR3 sequence is 17 residues long. One entry per CDR3 protein, called by TCRdb with MiXCR from the 5' RACE reads. Of more than 4,500 distinct CDR3 sequences listed, 12% are singletons. This clonotype appeared a few times. The antigen is undetermined. The V gene is TRBV4-3, the J gene TRBJ2-5; 12 nucleotides align to TRBD2. The TCR was taken from a male donor with early-stage non-small cell lung cancer. Sequenced material: lung tumor tissue, taken at surgery. The CDR3 here is CASSQHGLAGKGETQYF. CDR3 DNA sequence: TGCGCCAGCAGCCAACACGGACTAGCGGGAAAGGGGGAGACCCAGTACTTC.